Given below is one T cell receptor beta chain in context. This clonotype was observed a handful of times. Its antigen has not been determined. Qualities for individual bases were not recorded, and no much larger clone is one base off. This entry belongs to a study of T cells after yellow fever vaccination (dated by TCRdb to the late 2010s). Context from the whole study: The SMART-Seq v4 Ultra Low Input RNA kit was used to prepare libraries from fractions with low cell numbers. To track T-cell clones before and after primary and booster YFV17D yellow fever vaccination, bulk TCR alpha and beta repertoires were sequenced longitudinally. Two healthy male donors, one aged 18 to 30 and one aged 30 to 40 years, were included in the cohort. Blood samples were taken at several timepoints before and after primary and secondary immunization, and bulk PBMC replicates and cell subsets were isolated.

Results the study describes overall, beyond this receptor: FACS-sorted repertoires could contain abundant contaminating clonotypes from the bulk population, so computational filtering was required. Because the study included only a couple of donors, the extent to which the findings can be generalized is limited. The secondary T-cell response was found to be weaker but faster than the primary response, with a peak reached on day 5 rather than on day 15. A small fraction of clonotypes appeared in both the CD4 and CD8 compartments, likely as a result of convergent recombination. Most clones expanded after primary vaccination were re-detected after the booster (96% of CD4 and roughly 85% of CD8), suggesting broad memory maintenance.

V was cut back by 4 bases and J by 9 bases, leaving a gap of 9 bases between them. Taken from cysteine to phenylalanine, the CDR3 has 12 residues. Only the CDR3 DNA stays, 36 bases, in frame from base 1. CDR1 and CDR2 are drawn from the germline V gene: KGHDR, SFDVKD. TCR cDNA was synthesized by 5'RACE template switching, which introduced a universal primer site and unique molecular identifiers. Priming of cDNA synthesis was performed from both the TCR alpha and TCR beta constant segments. Library amplification involved two PCR steps, and the second step added sample barcodes and sequencing adapters. Sequencing of libraries was done on Illumina HiSeq 2500 (2x100 bp) or NovaSeq (2x150 bp). The original pipeline was this. MIGEC handled demultiplexing of reads and collapsing into UMI consensus sequences, while MiXCR performed V(D)J alignment. Clonotypes responding to the vaccine were identified with edgeR on replicate PBMC samples, with the criteria of FDR below 0.01 and a log2 fold change above 5 up to day 15. Each bulk clonotype received a CD4 or CD8 identity based on whether the sequenced CD4 or CD8 repertoire contained that clonotype at higher abundance. TCRdb itself trimmed the public reads at Q25 with fastp, ran MiXCR and retained productive beta chains. Every CDR3 protein is listed once, alongside the most common genes and DNA of its rows. TCRdb assigned the V and J calls; the authors' analysis was not used. The sample contains 240,000 or so distinct CDR3 sequences, 6.9% of them found a single time. The ten biggest clones cover approximately 0.85% of the sample.

The sample's treatment or condition label, in plain terms: live attenuated yellow fever vaccine strain. PBMCs were isolated from peripheral blood using a standard Ficoll-Paque protocol. CD4 and CD8 T-cell fractions were isolated with Dynabeads CD4 and CD8 positive selection kits. RNA was extracted with TriZol from bulk PBMCs, CD4 and CD8 fractions, and dextramer-positive and dextramer-negative fractions. This specimen was CD4+ T cells sorted from PBMCs, taken 15 days after the yellow fever booster vaccination. The chain couples TRBV24-1 to TRBJ2-1, with the D gene uncertain. The TCR sequence derives from a man younger than 45 who received the YFV17D yellow fever vaccine. The CDR3 protein sequence reads: CATSDPPGEQFF. Read as DNA, the sequence is TGTGCCACCAGTGACCCCCCGGGTGAGCAGTTCTTC.